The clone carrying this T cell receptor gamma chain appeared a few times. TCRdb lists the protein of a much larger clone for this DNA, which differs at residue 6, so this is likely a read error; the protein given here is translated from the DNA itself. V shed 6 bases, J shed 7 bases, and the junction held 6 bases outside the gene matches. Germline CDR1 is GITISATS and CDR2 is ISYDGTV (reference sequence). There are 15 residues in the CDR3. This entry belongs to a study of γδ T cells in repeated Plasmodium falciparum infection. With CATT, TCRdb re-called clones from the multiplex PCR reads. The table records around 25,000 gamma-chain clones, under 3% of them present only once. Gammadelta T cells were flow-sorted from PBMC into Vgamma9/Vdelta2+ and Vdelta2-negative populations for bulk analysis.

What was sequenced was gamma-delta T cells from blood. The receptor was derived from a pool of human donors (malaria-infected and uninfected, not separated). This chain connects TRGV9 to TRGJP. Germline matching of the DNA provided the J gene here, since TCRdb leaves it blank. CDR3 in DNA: TGTGCCTTGTGGCTTTGGGAGTTGGGCAAAAAAATCAAGGTATTT. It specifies CALWLWELGKKIKVF.